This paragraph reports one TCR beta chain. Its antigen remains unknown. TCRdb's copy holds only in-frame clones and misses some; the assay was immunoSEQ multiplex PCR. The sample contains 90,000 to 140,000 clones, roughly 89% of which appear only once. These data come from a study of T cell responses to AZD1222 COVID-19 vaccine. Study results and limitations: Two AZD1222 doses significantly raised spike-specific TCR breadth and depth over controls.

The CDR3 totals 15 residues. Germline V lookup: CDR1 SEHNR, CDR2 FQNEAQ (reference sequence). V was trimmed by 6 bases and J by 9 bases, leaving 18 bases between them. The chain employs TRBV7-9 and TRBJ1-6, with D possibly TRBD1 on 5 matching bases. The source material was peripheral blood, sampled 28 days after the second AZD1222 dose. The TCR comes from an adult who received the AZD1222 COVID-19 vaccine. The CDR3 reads CASREKRGLASPLHF. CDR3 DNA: TGTGCCAGCAGAGAGAAGCGGGGACTGGCTTCACCCCTCCACTTT.